There are a few counts of the clone carrying this T cell receptor beta chain. Antigen unknown. The cDNA was synthesized by means of template-switch 5'RACE, which was carried out with 10-nucleotide random UMIs. In TCRdb, the 5' RACE reads were re-called with MiXCR into one record per CDR3 protein. This sample has roughly 100,000 distinct CDR3 sequences, with 10% to 12% found just once. The time point was: longitudinal time-point 3. The CDR3 totals 14 residues. V lost 4 bases, J lost 2 bases, and 11 bases lay in between. The germline CDR1 and CDR2 sequences are SGHRS and YFSETQ. This record belongs to a study of neurological immune-mediated disorders. The study, taken as a whole, reports: The absence of shared CDR3 amino acid sequences among expanded clones across subjects suggests private repertoires in all groups. The most TCR clonal expansion was seen in HTLV-1-associated myelopathy, whereas the least was seen in multiple sclerosis, below the level in healthy controls.

This chain uses TRBV5-1 with TRBJ2-3, with a possible D match to TRBD1 (6 bases). This receptor was identified in a female donor with HTLV-1-associated myelopathy (HAM/TSP). The sample taken for sequencing was PBMCs. CDR3 nucleotides: TGCGCCAGCAGCACAGGACAGCCCACAGATACGCAGTATTTT. It encodes CASSTGQPTDTQYF.